This entry is about one T cell receptor beta chain. Its antigen is not identified. The record originates from a study of CXCR3-negative and CXCR3-positive naive CD8 T cells. The TRB libraries of cDNA were built by UMI-labeled 5' RACE. TCRdb reprocessed the 5' RACE reads, keeping one entry per CDR3 protein, no DNA. Across some 130,000 distinct CDR3 sequences, the top ten clones capture 0.29% of the sample. CDR1 is SEHNR and CDR2 is FQNEAQ in the germline V gene (reference sequence). The CDR3 runs to 16 residues. Whole-study results and caveats: CXCR3 expression partially decreased after cryopreservation; most assays used fresh PBMCs. Naive CXCR3-negative cells resembled naive CXCR3-positive cells in TRBV-TRBJ usage; memory cells differed.

This clonotype was sampled from a human donor in good health. Some clones in this sample may be carry-over from other donors' samples. The chain recombines TRBV7-9 with TRBJ2-7; TCRdb calls TRBD1, which cannot be checked without DNA. The sequenced material came from naive CXCR3- CD8+ T cells from blood. The subset is: CD45RO-CCR7+CD27+CD95- naive CD8+ T cells lacking CXCR3 (TNR3-). The CDR3 loop reads CASSSNRGQTTYEQYF. Supplemented by reference TRBV7-9 and TRBJ2-7, the full variable domain reads DTGVSQNPRHKITKRGQNVTFRCDPISEHNRLYWYRQTLGQGPEFLTYFQNEAQLEKSRLLSDRFSAERPKGSFSTLEIQRTEQGDSAMYLCASSSNRGQTTYEQYFGPGTRLTVT.